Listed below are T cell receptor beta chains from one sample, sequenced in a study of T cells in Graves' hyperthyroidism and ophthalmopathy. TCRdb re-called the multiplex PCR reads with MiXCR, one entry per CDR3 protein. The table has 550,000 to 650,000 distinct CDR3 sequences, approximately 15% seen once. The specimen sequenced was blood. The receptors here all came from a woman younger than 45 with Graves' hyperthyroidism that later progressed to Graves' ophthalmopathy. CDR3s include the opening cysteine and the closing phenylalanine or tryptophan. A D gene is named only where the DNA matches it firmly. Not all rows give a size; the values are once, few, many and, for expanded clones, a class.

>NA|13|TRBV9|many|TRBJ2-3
CASSTQNTDTQYF
TGTGCCAGCAGTACTCAGAACACAGATACGCAGTATTTT
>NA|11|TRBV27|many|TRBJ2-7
CASSGGDEQYF
TGTGCCAGCAGTGGGGGTGACGAGCAGTACTTC
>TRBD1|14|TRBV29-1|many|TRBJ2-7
CSVRDRRATYEQYF
TGCAGCGTTAGGGACAGAAGGGCCACCTACGAGCAGTACTTC
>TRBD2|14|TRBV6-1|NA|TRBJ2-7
CASRIAGARYEQYF
TGTGCCAGCAGGATAGCGGGAGCTAGGTACGAGCAGTACTTC
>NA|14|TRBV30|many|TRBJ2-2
CAWGGVADTGELFF
TGTGCCTGGGGCGGTGTGGCCGACACCGGGGAGCTGTTTTTT
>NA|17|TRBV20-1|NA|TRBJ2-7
CSARDAEVRDVSYEQYF
TGCAGTGCTAGAGATGCCGAGGTGAGGGACGTCTCCTACGAGCAGTACTTC
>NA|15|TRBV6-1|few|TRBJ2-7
CASRLTVRLSYEQYF
TGTGCCAGCAGATTGACAGTACGTCTCTCCTACGAGCAGTACTTC
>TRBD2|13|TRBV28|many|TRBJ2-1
CASTRSGSNEQFF
TGTGCCAGCACTCGTAGCGGGAGCAATGAGCAGTTCTTC
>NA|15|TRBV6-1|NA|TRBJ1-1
CASSEAMSLNTDAFF
TGTGCCAGCAGTGAAGCGATGAGTCTGAACACTGACGCTTTCTTT
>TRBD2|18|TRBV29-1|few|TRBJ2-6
CSVELTSGAASGANVLTF
TGCAGCGTTGAACTGACTAGCGGCGCAGCCTCTGGGGCCAACGTCCTGACTTTC
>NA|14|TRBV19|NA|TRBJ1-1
CASSIVPGRGEAFF
TGTGCCAGTAGTATAGTTCCGGGCCGCGGGGAGGCTTTCTTT
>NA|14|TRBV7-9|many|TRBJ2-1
CASGGGPSYNEQFF
TGTGCCAGCGGGGGGGGGCCCTCCTACAATGAGCAGTTCTTC
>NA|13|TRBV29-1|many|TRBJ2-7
CSADQGDSYEQYF
TGCAGCGCCGACCAGGGCGACTCCTACGAGCAGTACTTC
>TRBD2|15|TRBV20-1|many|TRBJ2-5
CSARGTSGTQETQYF
TGCAGTGCTAGAGGGACTAGCGGGACCCAAGAGACCCAGTACTTC
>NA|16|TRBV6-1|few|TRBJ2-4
CASSPRGGLAKNIQYF
TGTGCCAGCAGTCCCCGGGGTGGATTAGCCAAAAACATTCAGTACTTC
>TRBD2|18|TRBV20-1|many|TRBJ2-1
CSARDPRSGASSYNEQFF
TGCAGTGCTAGAGATCCGCGTAGCGGGGCTAGCTCCTACAATGAGCAGTTCTTC
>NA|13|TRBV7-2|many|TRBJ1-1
CASGRQRNTEAFF
TGTGCCAGCGGAAGACAGAGGAACACTGAAGCTTTCTTT
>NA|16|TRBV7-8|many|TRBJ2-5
CASSPTVKARQETQYF
TGTGCCAGCAGCCCGACGGTGAAAGCGCGGCAAGAGACCCAGTACTTC
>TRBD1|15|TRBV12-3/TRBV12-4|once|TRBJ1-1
CASRPRQGLSTEAFF
TGTGCCAGCAGACCTAGACAGGGGCTGAGCACTGAAGCTTTCTTT
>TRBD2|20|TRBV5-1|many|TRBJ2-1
CASSLVLGLAGGTSYNEQFF
TGCGCCAGCAGCTTGGTATTGGGGCTAGCGGGAGGTACCTCCTACAATGAGCAGTTCTTC
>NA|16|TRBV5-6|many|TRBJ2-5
CASSLLWGGQKETQYF
TGTGCCAGCAGCTTGCTCTGGGGCGGCCAAAAAGAGACCCAGTACTTC
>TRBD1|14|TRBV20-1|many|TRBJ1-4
CSARRGQTNEKLFF
TGCAGTGCTAGGAGGGGACAGACTAATGAAAAACTGTTTTTT
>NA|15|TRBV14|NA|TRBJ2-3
CASSQVGPPTDTQYF
TGTGCCAGCAGCCAAGTTGGTCCCCCCACAGATACGCAGTATTTT
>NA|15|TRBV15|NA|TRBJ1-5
CATSRDRGIDQPQHF
TGTGCCACCAGCAGAGATCGCGGCATCGATCAGCCCCAGCATTTT
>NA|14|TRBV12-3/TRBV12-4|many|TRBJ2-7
CASSLRDTDYEQYF
TGTGCCAGCAGTCTCCGGGACACTGATTACGAGCAGTACTTC
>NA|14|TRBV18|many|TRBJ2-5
CASSPRFLQETQYF
TGTGCCAGCTCACCAAGGTTTCTCCAAGAGACCCAGTACTTC